The 12 T cell receptor beta chains below come from one sample, sequenced in a study of blood T cell repertoires in COVID-19. Clones were read by immunoSEQ multiplex PCR, and TCRdb kept only the in-frame ones, dropping some. The sample includes more than 150,000 clones, around nine tenths of them seen just once. Material: peripheral blood. The receptors stem from a man aged 40-55 years with acute or convalescent COVID-19.

The V call is TRBV19, the J call TRBJ1-6; D ambiguous. The CDR3 is made up of 15 amino acids. V was clipped by 4 bases and J by 2 bases, with 9 bases between them. In germline, CDR1 is LNHDA, CDR2 SQIVND (reference sequence). CDR3 DNA sequence: TGTGCCAGTAGTACTGGCGGCACCTATAATTCACCCCTCCACTTT. Its translation is CASSTGGTYNSPLHF.

The chain uses TRBV7-9 and TRBJ1-2; TRBD1 matches at 8 bases. The V gene end was trimmed by 3 bases and the J gene end by 6 bases; junction bases not matched to a gene: 6. CDR1 and CDR2 (germline): SEHNR, FQNEAQ (reference sequence). The CDR3 totals 14 residues. Here the CDR3 reads CASSFRTGLDGYTF. DNA of the CDR3: TGTGCCAGCAGCTTCCGGACAGGGCTCGATGGCTACACCTTC.

The chain joins TRBV19 to TRBJ1-2; D is uncertain. The V gene lost 4 bases and the J gene lost 8 bases, with 17 bases spanning the gap. CDR1 is LNHDA, CDR2 SQIVND, per germline (reference sequence). CDR3 length: 14 amino acids. DNA of the CDR3: TGTGCCAGTAGTACAAATGGGTTATCGGGAGGCTACACCTTC. This gives the protein CASSTNGLSGGYTF.

The chain joins TRBV30 to TRBJ2-5; perhaps TRBD1 as D (5 bases). The germline V gene encodes CDR1 GTSNPN and CDR2 SVGIG (reference sequence). V dropped 0 bases and J dropped 5 bases, with 16 bases sitting between them. The CDR3 spans 15 residues. The CDR3, as DNA: TGTGCCTGGAGTGTAAGTGTACAGGCGAGGGAGACCCAGTACTTC. It is translated as CAWSVSVQARETQYF.

V and J are TRBV12-3 or TRBV12-4 and TRBJ1-4, with TRBD1 matching over 9 bases. The CDR3 sequence is 13 residues long. Trimming took 3 bases from V and 8 from J; bases not matched to a gene: 1. CDR3 residues: CASSLTGGEKLFF. CDR3 in DNA: TGTGCCAGCAGTTTGACAGGGGGGGAAAAACTGTTTTTT.

V gene TRBV4-2 combines with J gene TRBJ2-1, with 7 bases that match TRBD2. CDR3 length: 15 residues. Germline CDR1 and CDR2: LGHNA and YNFKEQ. V lost 3 bases, J lost 2 bases, and 4 bases stayed unmatched. CDR3 in amino acids: CASSQLADPYNEQFF. In DNA form, the CDR3 reads TGTGCCAGCAGCCAGCTAGCGGATCCCTACAATGAGCAGTTCTTC.

This clone turned up a few times. The chain combines TRBV10-2 with TRBJ2-7; 10 bases line up with TRBD1. J gave up 5 bases and V 4 bases, and 5 bases lay outside the gene matches. The CDR3 spans 14 residues. Germline-derived CDR1 and CDR2 are WSHSY and SAAADI. CDR3 nucleotide sequence: TGCGCCAGCAGTGGGACAGGGGGGCTCAACGAGCAGTACTTC. Its protein product is CASSGTGGLNEQYF.

V usage is TRBV21-1 and J usage is TRBJ2-7; the table's D gene call, TRBD1, was not cross checked with the DNA. TRBV21-1 is deemed a pseudogene. The CDR3 length is 15 residues. CDR3 bases: TGTGCCAGCAGCAAAAAAACAGGGGGGAACTACGAGCAGTACTTC. It encodes CASSKKTGGNYEQYF.

The chain is built from TRBV9 and TRBJ2-3, with TRBD2 matching over 8 bases. Germline CDR1 SGDLS, CDR2 YYNGEE. The CDR3 extends over 18 amino acids. Trimming removed 0 bases from V and 1 base from J; junction bases left unmatched: 10. In DNA form, the CDR3 reads TGTGCCAGCAGCGTAGACCCCCCGCTAGCGGGCGGCACAGATACGCAGTATTTT. Its translation is CASSVDPPLAGGTDTQYF.

This clone was observed once. J is TRBJ1-1 and V is TRBV27; D remains ambiguous. The CDR3 extends over 15 amino acids. V lost 1 base to trimming and J lost 1 base, with 10 bases between them. CDR1 and CDR2 from the germline V gene are MNHEY and SMNVEV (reference sequence). CDR3 in DNA: TGTGCCAGCAGTTTATTGGGAGCGGAGAACACTGAAGCTTTCTTT. Translation: CASSLLGAENTEAFF.

The rearrangement joins TRBV5-1 to TRBJ2-3, with 11 bases matching TRBD2. This CDR3 has 18 amino acids. V trimming: 1 base; J trimming: 1 base; junction bases outside the gene matches: 8. CDR1 and CDR2 (germline): SGHRS, YFSETQ. This chain's CDR3 is CASSLSGTSGFRTDTQYF. CDR3 in DNA: TGCGCCAGCAGCTTGTCCGGGACTAGCGGTTTCCGCACAGATACGCAGTATTTT.

This chain joins TRBV7-2 and TRBJ1-4, with a possible D match to TRBD1 (6 bases). Per germline, CDR1 SGHTA and CDR2 FQGNSA. Between the trimmed V and J ends, which lost 5 bases and 5 bases, there was a span of 12 bases. CDR3 length: 14 amino acids. The chain's CDR3 is CASSPTGLNEKLFF. In nucleotides, the CDR3 is TGTGCCAGCAGCCCGACAGGCCTGAATGAAAAACTGTTTTTT.